What follows is one TCR beta chain and its context. What it binds is not known. The data stem from a study of CXCR3-negative and CXCR3-positive naive CD8 T cells. Germline V gene lookup returns CDR1 SQVTM and CDR2 ANQGSEA. The CDR3 runs to 15 residues. UMI-labeled 5' RACE TRB cDNA libraries were prepared from the cells. TCRdb reprocessed the 5' RACE reads and stores each CDR3 protein as one record, lacking DNA. The sample totals roughly 100,000 distinct CDR3 sequences. Regarding the study as a whole: Researchers report that CXCR3-positive naive cells carry more hydrophobic TRB CDR3s than CXCR3-negative naive cells.

Sequencing was carried out using naive CXCR3+ CD8+ T cells from blood. Subset of the sample: CD45RO-CCR7+CD27+CD95- naive CD8+ T cells expressing CXCR3 (TNR3+). The TCR sequence derives from a human donor in good health. Some clones in this sample may be carry-over from other donors' samples. V usage is TRBV29-1 and J usage is TRBJ2-7; TCRdb picks TRBD2, but there is no DNA to check that call. The CDR3 spells CSVRSAGEPLYEQYF.